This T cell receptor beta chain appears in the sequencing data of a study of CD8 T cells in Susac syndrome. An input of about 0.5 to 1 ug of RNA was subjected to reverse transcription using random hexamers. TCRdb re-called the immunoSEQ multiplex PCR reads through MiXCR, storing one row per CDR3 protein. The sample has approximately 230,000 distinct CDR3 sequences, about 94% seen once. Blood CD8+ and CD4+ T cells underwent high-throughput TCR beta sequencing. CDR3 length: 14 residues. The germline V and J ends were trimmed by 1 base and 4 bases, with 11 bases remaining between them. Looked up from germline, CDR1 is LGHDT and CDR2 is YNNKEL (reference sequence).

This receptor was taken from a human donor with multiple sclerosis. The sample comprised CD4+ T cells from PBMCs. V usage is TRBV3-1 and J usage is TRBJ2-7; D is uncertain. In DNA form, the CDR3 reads TGTGCCAGCAGCCAAGGCAGGAGAGAATACGAGCAGTACTTC. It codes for CASSQGRREYEQYF.